This T cell receptor beta chain was found in a study of CD4 and CD8 cells across lung adenocarcinoma regions (dated by TCRdb to about 2018). Regarding the study in general: The study compared tumor centers with tumor margins to examine intratumor heterogeneity of the T cell receptor repertoire.

The method was PCR. Sequencing took place on a HiSeq X Ten. TCRdb handled the public reads itself, with Q25 trimming in fastp and clone calling in MiXCR, and kept productive beta chains. Identical CDR3 protein sequences are pooled into one entry, listed with their most common genes and DNA. The sample table lists approximately 7,000 distinct CDR3 sequences, approximately 50% of them with a count of one. 19% of the sample goes to the ten largest clones. Of note for this clonotype: Its cognate antigen has yet to be identified. Per-nucleotide qualities are absent, and no much larger clonotype sits a single base away.

The donors were patients who had localized lung adenocarcinoma, which is a subtype of non-small cell lung cancer. These samples came from the centers of localized lung adenocarcinomas. For TCR repertoire analysis, CD8+ T cells taken from tumor tissue were profiled apart from CD4+ T cells. Sequences SGHTA (CDR1) and FQGNSA (CDR2) are obtained from the germline V gene. V is reduced by 5 bases and J by 5 bases, leaving a spacing of 10 bases between them. The CDR3, cysteine through phenylalanine, is 13 amino acids long. Only CDR3 DNA remains: 39 bases, in frame from the first base. The receptor was derived from a female donor with lung adenocarcinoma. The CD4 and CD8 labels of this study may be unreliable. In this chain, TRBV7-2 is recombined with TRBJ1-3; the best D guess is TRBD1, with 5 bases matching. The sequencing input was CD8+ T cells from the center of a lung tumor. According to the study, the label for this sample's cell subset or site signals: tumor center region. The CDR3: CASSAGRRNTIYF. The DNA reads TGTGCCAGCAGCGCGGGACGGAGAAACACCATATATTTT.